This is a list of T cell receptor beta chains from one sample in a study of T-cell memory formation after mild COVID-19. TCRdb re-called the 5' RACE reads through MiXCR, storing one row per CDR3 protein. In the table there are about 390,000 distinct CDR3 sequences, 15% to 20% of which are singletons. The sequencing input was PBMCs or a T cell subset sorted from them (not recorded which). These receptors originate from a young man who had mild COVID-19 (a few samples of this study predate the infection). Cell type and time point are not known. CDR3s include the opening cysteine and the closing phenylalanine or tryptophan. Size is omitted from some rows. Given values are once, few, many or a class for expanded clones.

clone size	V gene	J gene	CDR3 protein
many	TRBV5-1	TRBJ1-1	CASSLGRRDSYLMNTEAFF
.	TRBV7-9	TRBJ2-2	CASSALPLTGGTGELFF
.	TRBV4-1	TRBJ1-6	CASSHPRGSYNSPLHF
few	TRBV29-1	TRBJ1-2	CSVEDEGYGYTF
few	TRBV29-1	TRBJ1-2	CSVSGYTF
few	TRBV7-2	TRBJ2-5	CASSAPGVQETQYF
.	TRBV28	TRBJ2-4	CASSLMVGVGNIQYF
.	TRBV4-2	TRBJ1-2	CASSQDTRTELVDGYTF
.	TRBV9	TRBJ2-7	CASGPGGVYEQYF
.	TRBV30	TRBJ2-7	CAWNRGTSGASEEQYF
few	TRBV6-5	TRBJ1-6	CASSYRGRVSPLHF
few	TRBV20-1	TRBJ1-2	CSARPGGGSNYGYTF
many	TRBV25-1	TRBJ1-2	CASSLTGSDGYTF
few	TRBV7-2	TRBJ1-4	CASSPRVLGELFF
few	TRBV4-1	TRBJ2-5	CASSQDSRGIETQYF
many	TRBV25-1	TRBJ1-5	CASSAAANQPQHF
few	TRBV21-1	TRBJ2-7	CASSKAGTGIEQYF
few	TRBV7-6	TRBJ1-1	CASSFGQGTEAFF
.	TRBV28	TRBJ1-1	CASSSGGPTGTEAFF
few	TRBV18	TRBJ1-2	CASSPGVSRGLTYGYTF
few	TRBV6-2/TRBV6-3	TRBJ2-3	CASSWGLASTQYF
.	TRBV5-1	TRBJ2-4	CASSLDLGNIQYF
.	TRBV7-2	TRBJ2-5	CASSLQRGDRETQYF
once	TRBV12-3/TRBV12-4	TRBJ2-1	CASSMVQGWEEQFF
few	TRBV20-1	TRBJ1-1	CSARGMGVGTEAFF
few	TRBV4-1	TRBJ1-4	CASSQTGVTNEKLFF
few	TRBV6-2/TRBV6-3	TRBJ2-3	CASIRGGADTQYF
.	TRBV6-6	TRBJ1-5	CASSYPSGGDQPQHF
.	TRBV20-1	TRBJ2-3	CSARASGATDTQYF
.	TRBV11-1	TRBJ2-3	CASSLRLASDTQYF
few	TRBV5-4	TRBJ2-4	CASSLDGGGVGSYIQYF
.	TRBV12-3/TRBV12-4	TRBJ2-1	CASSTIAGGPYEQFF
few	TRBV12-3/TRBV12-4	TRBJ2-7	CASSLPPNSYEQYF
few	TRBV4-1	TRBJ2-7	CASSHPPTGLYEQYF
.	TRBV7-2	TRBJ1-5	CASSLGWGYSQPQHF
few	TRBV11-2	TRBJ1-6	CASSLGGSSYNSPLHF
.	TRBV10-3	TRBJ2-3	CAISEGSTDTQYF
few	TRBV7-9	TRBJ1-4	CASSLGGINEKLFF
.	TRBV5-1	TRBJ1-1	CASSQQGINEAFF
.	TRBV7-3	TRBJ2-1	CASSHGLAGGHDEQFF
.	TRBV4-3	TRBJ1-6	CASSQGAGIVSYNSPLHF
.	TRBV7-2	TRBJ1-5	CASSFQGNSQPQHF
.	TRBV27	TRBJ1-1	CASSSSPGALEAFF
few	TRBV5-4	TRBJ1-1	CASSRRDSKTEAFF
few	TRBV20-1	TRBJ1-5	CSAPFAASSNQPQHF
few	TRBV6-6	TRBJ1-2	CASSPDTGFYGYTF
few	TRBV4-1	TRBJ2-4	CASSPVMGGLAKNIQYF
.	TRBV29-1	TRBJ2-3	CSVWGPGDTQYF
few	TRBV7-2	TRBJ1-2	CASSQTTGGHGYTF
.	TRBV7-3	TRBJ1-5	CASSLRTGGAGQPQHF
many	TRBV6-6	TRBJ2-7	CASSNGESSYEQYF
few	TRBV2	TRBJ1-5	CASSADTAYSNQPQHF
many	TRBV7-2	TRBJ2-4	CASSLKVALNIQYF
many	TRBV6-5	TRBJ1-6	CASSYSEGDSPLHF
few	TRBV7-9	TRBJ1-1	CASCGDGTEAFF